A single sample is the source of the 11 T cell receptor beta chains below, sequenced in a study of OX40 agonist ivuxolimab in advanced cancers. Profiled with immunoSEQ multiplex PCR; TCRdb holds only in-frame clones, not every one. Of approximately 82,000 clones in the sample, around four fifths were seen once. The sequencing used CD4+ or CD8+ T cells sorted from blood, collected in a trial of the OX40 agonist ivuxolimab. The receptors derive from an adult with an advanced solid tumor such as melanoma, head and neck, liver or kidney cancer.

This chain uses TRBV10-3 with TRBJ2-7; 7 bases match TRBD1. CDR3 length equals 15 residues. J lost 3 bases, V lost 4 bases, and 9 bases had no gene match. CDR1 and CDR2 (germline): ENHRY, SYGVKD. The CDR3 loop reads CAISGRQGMVYEQYF. The CDR3 nucleotides are TGTGCCATCAGTGGGAGACAGGGCATGGTCTACGAGCAGTACTTC.

V gene TRBV19 combines with J gene TRBJ1-2; D not certain. The CDR3 is made up of 14 amino acids. Germline V gives CDR1 LNHDA, CDR2 SQIVND (reference sequence). Trimming removed 3 bases at V and 4 bases at J, with 12 bases between. In nucleotides, the CDR3 is TGTGCCAGTAGTATTCCAGGTATACTCTATGGCTACACCTTC. It is translated as CASSIPGILYGYTF.

CDR3 amino acids: CASSLQGAWAFF. The CDR3 nucleotides are TGTGCCAGCAGTCTACAGGGGGCGTGGGCTTTCTTT. The chain joins TRBV28 to TRBJ1-1; 9 bases fit TRBD1. CDR3 length equals 12 residues. V shed 5 bases and J 11 bases; nucleotides not matched to a gene: 6. CDR1 and CDR2 from the germline V gene are MDHEN and SYDVKM.

The chain carries TRBV19 and TRBJ1-3; 10 nucleotides agree with TRBD1. J was trimmed by 1 base and V by 5 bases; bases with no gene match: 5. CDR3 length: 16 amino acids. Germline-derived CDR1 and CDR2 are LNHDA and SQIVND (reference sequence). The CDR3 loop reads CASSARDRGSGNTIYF. CDR3 nucleotides: TGTGCCAGTAGTGCAAGGGACAGGGGATCTGGAAACACCATATATTTT.

The table lists this clone with a few counts. This rearrangement joins TRBV5-1 to TRBJ2-2, with 14 bases lining up with TRBD2. The CDR3 has 18 residues. Germline values: CDR1 SGHRS, CDR2 YFSETQ. V lost 1 base and J lost 6; bases outside the gene matches: 8. The CDR3 sequence: CASSLQGTSGGRAGELFF. The DNA for the CDR3 is TGCGCCAGCAGCTTGCAGGGGACTAGCGGGGGACGGGCCGGGGAGCTGTTTTTT.

The genes are TRBV6-6 and TRBJ1-1; D gene unclear. CDR1 is MNHNY, CDR2 SVGAGI, per germline (reference sequence). Between the trimmed V and J ends, which lost 3 bases and 5 bases, there was a span of 13 bases. The CDR3 has 14 residues. The CDR3 sequence is CASSYDSWGTEAFF. CDR3 DNA sequence: TGTGCCAGCAGTTATGACTCCTGGGGAACTGAAGCTTTCTTT.

V usage is TRBV7-9 and J usage is TRBJ2-1; TRBD1 matches 7 bases. V was pared by 2 bases and J by 6 bases, with 10 bases of the junction left unmatched. The CDR3 extends over 16 amino acids. Germline loops: CDR1 SEHNR, CDR2 FQNEAQ (reference sequence). CDR3 region: CASSLTTRTGRNEQFF. Written as DNA, the CDR3 is TGTGCCAGCAGCTTAACAACGCGGACAGGACGCAATGAGCAGTTCTTC. Using reference TRBV7-9 and TRBJ2-1 for the parts outside the CDR3, the full variable domain is DTGVSQNPRHKITKRGQNVTFRCDPISEHNRLYWYRQTLGQGPEFLTYFQNEAQLEKSRLLSDRFSAERPKGSFSTLEIQRTEQGDSAMYLCASSLTTRTGRNEQFFGPGTRLTVL.

V and J are TRBV7-2 and TRBJ2-7; weak D call: TRBD2 (5 bases). This CDR3 spans 13 amino acids. Trimming shortened V by 4 bases and J by 6 bases, and 13 bases separated the two germline ends. CDR1 SGHTA and CDR2 FQGNSA come from the germline V gene. The CDR3 spells CASSYPRGGEQYF. As DNA, the CDR3 is TGTGCCAGCAGCTACCCCCGGGGTGGCGAGCAGTACTTC. Complete variable domain (other parts from reference TRBV7-2 and TRBJ2-7): GAGVSQSPSNKVTEKGKDVELRCDPISGHTALYWYRQSLGQGLEFLIYFQGNSAPDKSGLPSDRFSAERTGGSVSTLTIQRTQQEDSAVYLCASSYPRGGEQYFGPGTRLTVT.

V and J are TRBV27 and TRBJ2-7; weak D call: TRBD1 (5 bases). Germline CDR1 and CDR2: MNHEY and SMNVEV (reference sequence). The CDR3 covers 16 residues. Between the trimmed V and J ends, which lost 6 bases and 5 bases, there was a span of 23 bases. The CDR3 protein is CASSPIRRAGFDEQYF. The CDR3, as DNA: TGTGCCAGCAGCCCCATAAGGCGCGCAGGGTTCGACGAGCAGTACTTC.

The CDR3 sequence is CAIRDRIISDTQYF. The CDR3 coding sequence is TGTGCCATCCGGGACAGAATTATTTCAGATACGCAGTATTTT. The chain carries TRBV10-3 and TRBJ2-3; 7 bases are a match to TRBD1. The CDR3 runs 14 residues. With V trimmed by 8 bases and J by 4 bases, 9 bases remained unmatched. Germline values: CDR1 ENHRY, CDR2 SYGVKD.

The V and J genes are TRBV6-1 and TRBJ2-2, with D tentatively TRBD2 (6 bases). Germline CDR1 reads MNHNS; CDR2 reads SASEGT. V was cut by 2 bases and J by 6 bases, with 13 bases left in between. This CDR3 is 15 amino acids long. In DNA form, the CDR3 reads TGTGCCAGCAGTGAAAGGAGACTAGAGGCCGGGGAGCTGTTTTTT. This encodes CASSERRLEAGELFF.